The subject of this entry is one TCR beta chain. The antigen is unknown. Given a much more abundant clone one base away, this may be a read error. The sample belongs to a study of T cells in Graves' hyperthyroidism and ophthalmopathy. The CDR3 is made up of 16 amino acids. After removal of 3 bases from V and 4 bases from J, the junction contained 7 bases not matched to a gene. The germline V gene encodes CDR1 KGHDR and CDR2 SFDVKD. RNA transcripts were the template for amplifying TCR beta CDR3 regions. The TCR CDR3 was amplified in a first-round RT-PCR using the HTBI primer set. Each CDR3 protein is one row after TCRdb ran MiXCR on the multiplex PCR reads. The sample records some 360,000 distinct CDR3 sequences, roughly 18% being singletons. Overall study findings and caveats: It was a median approximately 6.9 months before onset that the model predicted ophthalmopathy.

V is TRBV24-1 and J is TRBJ2-2, with TRBD1 identical over 7 bases. This clonotype originated in a woman in her forties with Graves' ophthalmopathy. The sample was blood. CDR3 DNA: TGTGCCACCAGTGATCCCGGGACAGAGACCACCGGGGAGCTGTTTTTT. Amino acids: CATSDPGTETTGELFF.